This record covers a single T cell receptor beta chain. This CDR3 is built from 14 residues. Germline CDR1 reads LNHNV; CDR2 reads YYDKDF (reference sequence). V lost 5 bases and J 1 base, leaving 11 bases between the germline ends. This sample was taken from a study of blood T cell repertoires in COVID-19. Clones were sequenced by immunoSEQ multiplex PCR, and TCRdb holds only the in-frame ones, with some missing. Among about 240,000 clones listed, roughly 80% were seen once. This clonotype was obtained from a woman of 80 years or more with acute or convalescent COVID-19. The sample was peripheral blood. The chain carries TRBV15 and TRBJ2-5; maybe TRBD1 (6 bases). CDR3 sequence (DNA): TGTGCCACCAGCTCCCAGGACAGCCAAGAGACCCAGTACTTC. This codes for CATSSQDSQETQYF.